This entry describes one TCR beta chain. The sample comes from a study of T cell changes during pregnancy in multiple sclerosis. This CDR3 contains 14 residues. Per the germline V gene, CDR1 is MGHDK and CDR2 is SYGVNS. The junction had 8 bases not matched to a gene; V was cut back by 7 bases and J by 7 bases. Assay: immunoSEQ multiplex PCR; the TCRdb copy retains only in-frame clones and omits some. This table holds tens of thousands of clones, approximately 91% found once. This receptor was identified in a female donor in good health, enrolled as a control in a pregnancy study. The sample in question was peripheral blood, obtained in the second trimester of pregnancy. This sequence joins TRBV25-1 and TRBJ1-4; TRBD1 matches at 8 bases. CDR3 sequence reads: CASTPGGESEKLFF. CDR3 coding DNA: TGTGCCAGCACCCCAGGGGGCGAGAGTGAAAAACTGTTTTTT.